This is a list of T cell receptor beta chains from one sample in a study of T-cell memory formation after mild COVID-19. TCRdb analysed the 5' RACE reads with MiXCR anew, one entry per CDR3 protein. The table has approximately 210,000 distinct CDR3 sequences, roughly a tenth seen once. The sequenced sample was PBMCs or a T cell subset sorted from them (not recorded which). These receptors were collected from a young man who had mild COVID-19 (a few samples of this study predate the infection). Cell type and time point are not known. The CDR3 runs from the conserved cysteine through the conserved F or W. D genes are given only for firm matches. Only part of the rows carry a size: once, few, many, or a class if the clone is expanded.

j_gene | v_gene | d_gene | abundance | CDR3aa | CDR3nt
TRBJ2-1 | TRBV5-6 | TRBD2 | NA | CASSLVVERDFKFF | TGTGCCAGCAGCTTGGTGGTGGAGCGGGACTTCAAGTTCTTC
TRBJ1-4 | TRBV25-1 | NA | NA | CASNARLNEKLFF | TGTGCCAGCAATGCACGGCTAAATGAAAAACTGTTTTTT
TRBJ1-4 | TRBV30 | NA | few | CAWTRGGGDEKLFF | TGTGCCTGGACCCGTGGGGGGGGCGATGAAAAACTGTTTTTT
TRBJ1-3 | TRBV4-1 | NA | many | CASSQDVASGNTIYF | TGCGCCAGCAGCCAAGATGTAGCTTCTGGAAACACCATATATTTT
TRBJ2-3 | TRBV5-1 | TRBD1 | few | CASTSGTGGFQPGTDTQYF | TGCGCCAGCACCTCCGGGACAGGGGGCTTCCAGCCAGGCACAGATACGCAGTATTTT
TRBJ1-2 | TRBV7-9 | NA | once | CASSSETHQGYTF | TGTGCCAGCAGCTCCGAGACACATCAAGGCTACACCTTC
TRBJ2-3 | TRBV7-2 | NA | many | CASSPGGRTDTQYF | TGTGCCAGCAGCCCCGGGGGACGCACAGATACGCAGTATTTT
TRBJ1-6 | TRBV5-1 | TRBD1 | NA | CASSILNWTGRNSPLHF | TGCGCCAGCAGCATTTTAAACTGGACAGGTCGAAATTCACCCCTCCACTTT
TRBJ2-3 | TRBV6-6 | NA | NA | CASKGRGDTQYF | TGTGCCAGCAAGGGGCGCGGAGATACGCAGTATTTT
TRBJ2-7 | TRBV28 | NA | NA | CASSPPLRRKYF | TGTGCCAGCAGTCCCCCCCTTCGAAGGAAGTACTTC
TRBJ2-3 | TRBV4-3 | NA | few | CASSQVYETSDTQYF | TGCGCCAGCAGCCAAGTTTATGAGACTTCAGATACGCAGTATTTT
TRBJ1-4 | TRBV5-1 | NA | few | CASSLVGPPLAELFF | TGCGCCAGCAGCTTGGTCGGCCCGCCGTTAGCGGAACTGTTTTTT
TRBJ1-2 | TRBV29-1 | NA | NA | CSVEARGYGYTF | TGCAGCGTTGAAGCTCGCGGCTATGGCTACACCTTC
TRBJ2-4 | TRBV15 | TRBD1 | NA | CATSLPGTGGSAKNIQYF | TGTGCCACCAGCCTGCCCGGGACAGGGGGCTCGGCCAAAAACATTCAGTACTTC
TRBJ2-1 | TRBV12-3/TRBV12-4 | TRBD2 | many | CASTLLAGGRVAANEQFF | TGTGCCAGCACCCTTTTAGCGGGGGGTAGGGTTGCAGCCAATGAGCAGTTCTTC
TRBJ1-1 | TRBV29-1 | NA | few | CSGSARNTEAFF | TGCAGCGGCTCTGCGAGAAACACTGAAGCTTTCTTT
TRBJ1-2 | TRBV7-2 | NA | NA | CASSLGLGDSTNYGYTF | TGTGCCAGCAGCTTAGGCTTGGGGGATTCAACTAACTATGGCTACACCTTC
TRBJ2-3 | TRBV21-1 | NA | NA | CASSKGQRTDTQYF | TGTGCCAGCAGCAAGGGACAGCGCACAGATACGCAGTATTTT
TRBJ1-2 | TRBV5-1 | TRBD1 | many | CASSPGQGVTYGYTF | TGCGCCAGCAGCCCGGGACAGGGAGTGACGTATGGCTACACCTTC
TRBJ2-5 | TRBV9 | NA | NA | CASSVASSRAETQYF | TGTGCCAGCAGCGTAGCCTCAAGCAGGGCGGAGACCCAGTACTTC
TRBJ1-1 | TRBV7-3 | TRBD1 | many | CASSPAGQGRSGAFF | TGTGCCAGCAGCCCGGCCGGACAGGGAAGGTCAGGAGCTTTCTTT
TRBJ2-3 | TRBV20-1 | NA | few | CSALLGGAFADTQYF | TGCAGTGCCCTTCTGGGGGGGGCCTTCGCAGATACGCAGTATTTT
TRBJ1-1 | TRBV5-1 | NA | many | CASSLGGEAFF | TGTGCCAGCAGTTTAGGGGGTGAAGCTTTCTTT
TRBJ2-7 | TRBV4-1 | TRBD2 | many | CASSQWEGMPAYEQYF | TGCGCCAGCAGCCAATGGGAGGGGATGCCGGCGTACGAGCAGTACTTC
TRBJ1-1 | TRBV20-1 | TRBD1 | few | CSARDLRGGQLNTEAFF | TGCAGTGCTAGAGATCTTCGGGGGGGACAGTTGAACACTGAAGCTTTCTTT
TRBJ1-1 | TRBV6-5 | TRBD1 | NA | CASSLNRGLPNTEAFF | TGTGCCAGCAGCTTGAACAGGGGGCTCCCGAACACTGAAGCTTTCTTT
TRBJ2-1 | TRBV18 | NA | NA | CASSPILRSSYNEQFF | TGTGCCAGCTCACCAATTCTACGGAGCTCCTACAATGAGCAGTTCTTC
TRBJ1-1 | TRBV19 | NA | NA | CASSISPGPEAFF | TGTGCCAGTAGTATATCTCCGGGACCTGAAGCTTTCTTT
TRBJ2-3 | TRBV7-2 | NA | NA | CASSLRPGTDTQYF | TGTGCCAGCAGCTTAAGGCCAGGGACAGATACGCAGTATTTT
TRBJ1-1 | TRBV7-2 | TRBD1 | few | CASSRDRGGGAFF | TGTGCCAGCAGCCGGGACAGGGGCGGAGGGGCTTTCTTT
TRBJ1-4 | TRBV5-1 | NA | few | CASSSDGGSHNEKLFF | TGCGCCAGCAGCTCGGACGGGGGATCCCATAATGAAAAACTGTTTTTT
TRBJ2-6 | TRBV20-1 | NA | many | CSARWFLSGANVLTF | TGCAGTGCTCGGTGGTTCCTCTCTGGGGCCAACGTCCTGACTTTC
TRBJ1-1 | TRBV7-2 | NA | NA | CASSPMAADTEAFF | TGTGCCAGCAGCCCCATGGCGGCGGACACTGAAGCTTTCTTT
TRBJ2-2 | TRBV5-1 | NA | many | CASSLAAGMNTGELFF | TGCGCCAGCAGCTTGGCGGCGGGCATGAACACCGGGGAGCTGTTTTTT
TRBJ2-5 | TRBV7-9 | TRBD1 | NA | CASSPSDRDFETQYF | TGTGCCAGCAGCCCTTCGGACAGGGATTTCGAGACCCAGTACTTC
TRBJ2-3 | TRBV6-2/TRBV6-3 | TRBD2 | few | CASRRPGTSGTDTQYF | TGTGCCAGCAGAAGACCTGGGACTAGCGGTACAGATACGCAGTATTTT
TRBJ2-1 | TRBV6-2/TRBV6-3 | TRBD2 | few | CASTPGTSYYNEQFF | TGTGCCAGCACTCCCGGGACTAGTTACTACAATGAGCAGTTCTTC
TRBJ1-1 | TRBV5-1 | NA | NA | CASSPSGGGHTEAFF | TGCGCCAGCAGCCCTTCCGGGGGGGGGCACACTGAAGCTTTCTTT
TRBJ2-2 | TRBV5-1 | NA | few | CASSLGDTGELFF | TGCGCCAGCAGCTTAGGTGACACCGGGGAGCTGTTTTTT
TRBJ2-7 | TRBV5-4 | NA | NA | CASSLGMRGGDGQYF | TGTGCCAGCAGCCTAGGTATGAGGGGAGGCGACGGGCAGTACTTC
TRBJ2-7 | TRBV9 | NA | NA | CASSPTKGDGEQYF | TGTGCCAGCAGCCCTACCAAGGGAGATGGCGAGCAGTACTTC
TRBJ1-2 | TRBV3-1 | TRBD1 | NA | CASSQTGGNYGYTF | TGTGCCAGCAGCCAGACAGGGGGCAACTATGGCTACACCTTC
TRBJ2-7 | TRBV20-1 | NA | few | CSARDGGQGSNEQYF | TGCAGTGCTAGAGATGGAGGGCAGGGTAGTAACGAGCAGTACTTC
TRBJ1-2 | TRBV5-1 | TRBD1 | few | CASSIGQAFDGYTF | TGCGCCAGCAGCATCGGACAGGCGTTCGATGGCTACACCTTC
TRBJ1-2 | TRBV20-1 | TRBD1 | NA | CSANPLGGQGIFEGYTF | TGCAGTGCGAACCCTCTCGGCGGACAGGGAATTTTCGAGGGCTACACCTTC
TRBJ1-1 | TRBV5-6 | NA | NA | CASSWTTARNTEAFF | TGTGCCAGCAGCTGGACGACAGCAAGAAACACTGAAGCTTTCTTT
TRBJ1-1 | TRBV7-2 | NA | few | CASSPLAGLNTEAFF | TGTGCCAGCAGCCCTTTGGCAGGGTTGAACACTGAAGCTTTCTTT
TRBJ1-6 | TRBV20-1 | TRBD1 | NA | CSASPDRAPLHF | TGCAGTGCTAGCCCGGACAGGGCACCCCTCCACTTT
TRBJ2-2 | TRBV6-5 | NA | NA | CASTTPIGGELFF | TGTGCCAGCACCACCCCCATAGGCGGGGAGCTGTTTTTT
TRBJ1-1 | TRBV7-8 | NA | many | CASSLPGQMNTEAFF | TGTGCCAGCAGCTTACCGGGACAAATGAACACTGAAGCTTTCTTT
TRBJ1-1 | TRBV6-5 | NA | many | CASSYSLGPEAFF | TGTGCCAGCAGTTACTCCTTGGGTCCTGAAGCTTTCTTT
TRBJ1-6 | TRBV5-1 | NA | NA | CASSLEVGNSPLHF | TGCGCCAGCAGCTTGGAGGTTGGGAATTCACCCCTCCACTTT
TRBJ2-1 | TRBV5-1 | NA | few | CASSLAGTAQGQFF | TGCGCCAGCAGCTTGGCCGGGACGGCGCAGGGGCAGTTCTTC
TRBJ1-5 | TRBV18 | TRBD1 | many | CASSLDRGHQQPQHF | TGTGCCAGCTCACTGGACAGGGGGCATCAACAGCCCCAGCATTTT
TRBJ1-5 | TRBV21-1 | NA | NA | CASSKVDESGGDQPQHF | TGTGCCAGCAGCAAAGTTGATGAATCAGGGGGGGATCAGCCCCAGCATTTT
TRBJ2-3 | TRBV6-2/TRBV6-3 | NA | few | CASTQRPDTQYF | TGTGCCAGCACCCAAAGGCCGGATACGCAGTATTTT
TRBJ2-3 | TRBV5-1 | TRBD2 | NA | CASSPNPRLAGTDTQYF | TGCGCCAGCAGCCCGAACCCCAGACTAGCGGGCACAGATACGCAGTATTTT
TRBJ2-3 | TRBV6-1 | TRBD1 | NA | CASSETGQGISTDTQYF | TGTGCCAGCAGTGAAACCGGACAGGGAATCAGCACAGATACGCAGTATTTT
TRBJ2-1 | TRBV5-1 | NA | NA | CASSSSPPHNEQFF | TGCGCCAGCAGCTCGTCCCCCCCTCACAATGAGCAGTTCTTC
TRBJ2-3 | TRBV11-2 | TRBD2 | many | CASSSGLAGGGDTQYF | TGTGCCAGCAGCTCGGGACTAGCGGGGGGGGGAGATACGCAGTATTTT